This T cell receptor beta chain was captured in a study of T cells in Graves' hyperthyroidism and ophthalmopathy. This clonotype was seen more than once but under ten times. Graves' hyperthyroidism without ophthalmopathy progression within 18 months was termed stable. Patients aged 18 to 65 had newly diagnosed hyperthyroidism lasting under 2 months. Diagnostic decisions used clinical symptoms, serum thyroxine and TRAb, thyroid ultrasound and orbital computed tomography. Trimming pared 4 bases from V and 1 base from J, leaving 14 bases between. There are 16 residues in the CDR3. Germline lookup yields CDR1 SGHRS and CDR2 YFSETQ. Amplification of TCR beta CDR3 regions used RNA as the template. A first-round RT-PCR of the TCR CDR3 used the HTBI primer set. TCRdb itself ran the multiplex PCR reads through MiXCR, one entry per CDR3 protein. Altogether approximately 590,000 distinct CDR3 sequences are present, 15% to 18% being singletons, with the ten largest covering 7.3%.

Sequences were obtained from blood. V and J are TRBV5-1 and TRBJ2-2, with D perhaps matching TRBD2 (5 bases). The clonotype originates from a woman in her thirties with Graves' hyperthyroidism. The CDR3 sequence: CASSAPGGGNTGELFF. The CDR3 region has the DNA TGCGCCAGCAGCGCCCCTGGCGGAGGGAACACCGGGGAGCTGTTTTTT.